Given below is one T cell receptor beta chain in context. Only in-frame clones appear in the TCRdb table, and some are missing; sequencing was by immunoSEQ multiplex PCR. Altogether about 110,000 clones are present, roughly 89% being singletons, with the ten largest covering 15% to 20%. This entry comes from a study of control samples from healthy donors and cancer patients. Trimming pared 4 bases from V and 4 bases from J, leaving 14 bases between. Germline V CDR1 and CDR2: MNHEY, SVGAGI. The CDR3 is made up of 15 amino acids. The specimen was blood. The rearrangement links TRBV6-5 to TRBJ2-1, with D unresolved. This clonotype originated in a woman between 45 and 60 years old in good health. The chain's CDR3 is CASSSVRFLYNEQFF. In DNA, the CDR3 is TGTGCCAGCAGTTCTGTCAGGTTCTTGTACAATGAGCAGTTCTTC.